What follows describes a single T cell receptor (beta chain). The antigen is not known. The sample originates from a study of cytomegalovirus exposure and HLA in healthy donors. The study's findings and limits: In a later analysis, TCR beta V- and J-gene trimming showed a link to a missense DCLRE1C variant. In a later analysis, CMV-associated beta chains were mostly HLA-associated, it appeared. Most TCR sequences were seen very rarely across donors, but some public TCRs occurred in many.

Use of 60 Vbeta and 13 Jbeta primers characterized the PCR. Data came from immunoSEQ multiplex PCR; TCRdb stores just in-frame clones and leaves some out. This sample's table has about 110,000 clones. The TCR originated in a man aged 50 to 60 in good health and CMV-seronegative. Sequencing input: PBMCs.

CDR3 protein: CASSQGDRGTEAFF. The CDR3 region has the DNA TGTGCCAGCAGCCAGGGTGACAGGGGCACTGAAGCTTTCTTT. The chain is built from TRBV14 and TRBJ1-1; 8 bases map to TRBD1. CDR1 is SGHDN and CDR2 is FVKESK in the germline V gene. Trimming took 3 bases from V and 4 from J; bases not matched to a gene: 4. The CDR3 is 14 amino acids.